Listed below are T cell receptor beta chains from one sample, sequenced in a study of T cell changes during pregnancy in multiple sclerosis. The table came from immunoSEQ multiplex PCR; TCRdb's copy has only in-frame clones and leaves some out. Of some 28,000 clones listed, 85% to 90% were seen once; the top ten hold about 3%. Sequenced material: CD4+ T cells from peripheral blood mononuclear cells, taken in the first trimester of pregnancy. The receptor source for this set is a female donor in good health, enrolled as a control in a pregnancy study. Each CDR3 is given with its conserved first and last residue. Each record gives: clone size, V gene, J gene, D gene, CDR3 DNA, CDR3 protein. A D gene is named only where the DNA matches it firmly. Not every row has a clone size; where given, it reads once, few, many or a size class.

.	TRBV19	TRBJ1-2	.	TGTGCCACCGTTGGGGCGTCTAACTATGGCTACACCTTC	CATVGASNYGYTF
once	TRBV5-1	TRBJ1-1	.	TGCGCCAGCAGCTTTAGGGAGGGGACTGAAGCTTTCTTT	CASSFREGTEAFF
.	TRBV5-6	TRBJ2-3	.	TGTGCCAGCAGATGGAGGGGGCCGACAGATACGCAGTATTTT	CASRWRGPTDTQYF
.	TRBV28	TRBJ2-3	.	TGTGCCAGCACCCTCGGGACATCTAGCACAGATACGCAGTATTTT	CASTLGTSSTDTQYF
.	TRBV5-1	TRBJ1-1	.	TGCGCCAGCAGCTTGTCAGGGGTGGGTGAAGCTTTCTTT	CASSLSGVGEAFF
.	TRBV28	TRBJ2-7	.	TGTGCCAGCAGCTCGGACAGATACGAGCAGTACTTC	CASSSDRYEQYF
.	TRBV7-9	TRBJ2-1	.	TGTGCCAGCAGCCTCCGACTAATCGATGAGCAGTTCTTC	CASSLRLIDEQFF
.	TRBV15	TRBJ2-5	TRBD1	TGTGCCACCAGCAGGAACAGGGGGCTGAGGGAGACCCAGTACTTC	CATSRNRGLRETQYF
.	TRBV12-5	TRBJ2-1	.	TGTGCTAGTGGTACACCCGGGACTGCGGGGCAGTTCTTC	CASGTPGTAGQFF
.	TRBV5-1	TRBJ2-5	.	TGCGCCAGCAGCGCCCAGGAAACTCAAGAGACCCAGTACTTC	CASSAQETQETQYF
.	TRBV6-6	TRBJ1-5	.	TGTGCCAGCGAGGGATATAGCAATCAGCCCCAGCATTTT	CASEGYSNQPQHF
.	TRBV11-2	TRBJ2-3	TRBD2	TGTGCCAGCAGCACCCGACTAGCGGGAGATACAGATACGCAGTATTTT	CASSTRLAGDTDTQYF
.	TRBV7-2	TRBJ2-5	TRBD2	TGTGCCAGCAGCCTGAGCGGGGGCCTACAAGAGACCCAGTACTTC	CASSLSGGLQETQYF
.	TRBV6-5	TRBJ2-5	TRBD2	TGTGCCAGCAGTTGGGAGCGGGGGGGCAGGGAGACCCAGTACTTC	CASSWERGGRETQYF
.	TRBV5-4	TRBJ1-1	TRBD1	TGTGCCAGCAGCCTACCCAGGGGGGATACTGAAGCTTTCTTT	CASSLPRGDTEAFF
.	TRBV6-1	TRBJ1-3	.	TGTGCCAGCAGTGAATGGGGACCCGGGACACACTCTGGAAACACCATATATTTT	CASSEWGPGTHSGNTIYF
.	TRBV29-1	TRBJ2-7	.	TGCAGCGTAGTGACAGGTCCCTCCTACGAGCAGTACTTC	CSVVTGPSYEQYF
.	TRBV5-1	TRBJ1-2	.	TGCGCCAGCAGCTTCGACAAGATCTATGGCTACACCTTC	CASSFDKIYGYTF
.	TRBV27	TRBJ2-1	TRBD2	TGTGCCAGCAGTTTCCTTCTGACTAGCGGGAGCATGAATGAGCAGTTCTTC	CASSFLLTSGSMNEQFF
.	TRBV7-2	TRBJ2-5	.	TGTGCCAGCAGCTCTAGCTGGTATACCCAGTACTTC	CASSSSWYTQYF
.	TRBV7-8	TRBJ1-1	.	TGTGCCAGCAGCCCGGGGACTAACACTGAAGCTTTCTTT	CASSPGTNTEAFF
.	TRBV4-1	TRBJ2-1	.	TGCGCCAGCAGCCAGGTGGGAGGGGGGAATGAGCAGTTCTTC	CASSQVGGGNEQFF
.	TRBV28	TRBJ1-1	TRBD1	TGTGCCAGCAGTGCGACAGGGCGGGCTGAAGCTTTCTTT	CASSATGRAEAFF
.	TRBV4-1	TRBJ2-3	TRBD2	TGCGCCAGCAGCCAAGAGGCTAGCGGGTGGGATACGCAGTATTTT	CASSQEASGWDTQYF
.	TRBV5-4	TRBJ2-3	TRBD2	TGTGCCAGCAGCTTCGATCTAGCGGGGGGTTCTGGCACAGATACGCAGTATTTT	CASSFDLAGGSGTDTQYF
few	TRBV6-1	TRBJ1-2	.	TGTGCCAGCAGTACCCGACAGGCCAACCACGGCTACACCTTC	CASSTRQANHGYTF
.	TRBV28	TRBJ2-5	TRBD2	TGTGCCAGCAATTACCCCTCTGGGACTAGCGGGAGTCAGCTCCAAGAGACCCAGTACTTC	CASNYPSGTSGSQLQETQYF
.	TRBV2	TRBJ1-2	.	TGTACCAGCAGTGAAGGTCAATCCGGCTACACCTTC	CTSSEGQSGYTF
.	TRBV7-8	TRBJ2-7	TRBD1	TGTGCCAGCAGCCCCGCTCAACCGGACAGGGTCTACGAGCAGTACTTC	CASSPAQPDRVYEQYF
.	TRBV28	TRBJ1-1	.	TGTGCCAGCTCTTCCAGCGACACTGAAGCTTTCTTT	CASSSSDTEAFF
.	TRBV7-9	TRBJ1-2	.	TGTGCCAGCAAGGGAGGGGGGCCCTATGGCTACACCTTC	CASKGGGPYGYTF
.	TRBV7-8	TRBJ1-1	.	TGTGCCAGCAGCTTAGAGAGGAGGGAGGGCAGAGCTTTCTTT	CASSLERREGRAFF
.	TRBV28	TRBJ2-7	.	TGTGCCAGCAGGGCCGCGGGGTCAACCTACGAGCAGTACTTC	CASRAAGSTYEQYF
.	TRBV7-8	TRBJ2-1	TRBD2	TGTGCCAGCAGCACACCGAAGGGAGGGTATAAGTCCTACAATGAGCAGTTCTTC	CASSTPKGGYKSYNEQFF
.	TRBV5-1	TRBJ2-3	TRBD1	TGCGCCAGCAGCTTGGAGGGGACAGGGGCCGGCACAGATACGCAGTATTTT	CASSLEGTGAGTDTQYF
.	TRBV11-3	TRBJ2-1	TRBD1	TGTGCCAGCAGCTTAGGGGGACAGGGTCAGTTCTTC	CASSLGGQGQFF
.	TRBV10-3	TRBJ1-3	TRBD1	TGTGCCATCAGTGAAAGCCCCGGACAGGGGTTTGGAAACACCATATATTTT	CAISESPGQGFGNTIYF
.	TRBV28	TRBJ2-3	TRBD2	TGTGCCAGCAGTTTAACTAGCGGGGGGGCTGGCACAGATACGCAGTATTTT	CASSLTSGGAGTDTQYF